Listed below are T cell receptor beta chains from one sample, sequenced in a study of cytotoxic CD8 clonotypes in ibrutinib-treated CLL. Data came from immunoSEQ multiplex PCR; TCRdb stores just in-frame clones and leaves some out. Found here are 100,000 to 150,000 clones, 80% to 90% of them singletons; the top ten hold roughly 2%. This sample comprised PBMCs, obtained after 24 months of ibrutinib treatment. These receptor sequences come from a human donor with chronic lymphocytic leukemia. CDR3s include the opening cysteine and the closing phenylalanine or tryptophan. D genes are given only for firm matches. Size values are once, few and many counts, or a class for expanded clones, and some rows have none.

J gene,CDR3 length,V gene,D gene,clone size,CDR3 protein,CDR3 DNA
TRBJ1-4,16,TRBV28,TRBD1,NA,CASSLNLLGQNEKLFF,TGTGCCAGCAGTTTAAACCTTCTGGGACAGAATGAAAAACTGTTTTTT
TRBJ2-2,17,TRBV9,NA,few,CASSVVSSTVNTGELFF,TGTGCCAGCAGCGTAGTCTCATCGACGGTGAACACCGGGGAGCTGTTTTTT
TRBJ2-7,14,TRBV5-1,NA,few,CASSFSDRSYEQYF,TGCGCCAGCAGCTTCTCCGATCGCTCCTACGAGCAGTACTTC
TRBJ2-5,14,TRBV28,TRBD2,once,CASSSSGGAETQYF,TGTGCCAGCAGTTCTAGCGGGGGGGCGGAGACCCAGTACTTC
TRBJ1-2,13,TRBV6-1,NA,few,CASSERSNYGYTF,TGTGCCAGCAGTGAACGCAGTAACTATGGCTACACCTTC
TRBJ2-7,15,TRBV19,NA,NA,CASSKSVQGGSEQYF,TGTGCCAGTAGTAAATCGGTCCAGGGAGGCAGCGAGCAGTACTTC
TRBJ2-1,15,TRBV7-2,TRBD2,NA,CASSPGLAGDNEQFF,TGTGCCAGCAGCCCGGGACTAGCGGGAGACAATGAGCAGTTCTTC
TRBJ2-1,16,TRBV4-1,NA,NA,CASSQVTGGYYNEQFF,TGCGCCAGCAGCCAAGTAACCGGCGGGTACTACAATGAGCAGTTCTTC
TRBJ1-6,20,TRBV4-1,NA,NA,CASSQGLDSPRSSYNSPLHF,TGCGCCAGCAGCCAGGGGTTAGACAGTCCCAGGAGCTCCTATAATTCACCCCTCCACTTT
TRBJ2-6,15,TRBV7-2,NA,NA,CASSLPSSGANVLTF,TGTGCCAGCAGCTTACCTTCCTCTGGGGCCAACGTCCTGACTTTC
TRBJ2-2,17,TRBV1,NA,NA,CTSSQDLLQGAVGELFF,TGCACCAGCAGCCAAGATCTCTTACAGGGGGCAGTCGGGGAGCTGTTTTTT
TRBJ2-7,15,TRBV19,NA,NA,CASSLLWGPYYEQYF,TGTGCCAGTAGTCTTCTATGGGGGCCCTACTACGAGCAGTACTTC
TRBJ1-5,15,TRBV6-6,NA,NA,CASSYSGVSNQPQHF,TGTGCCAGCAGTTACTCGGGAGTCAGCAATCAGCCCCAGCATTTT
TRBJ2-7,13,TRBV6-6,NA,NA,CASSRGESYEQYF,TGTGCCTCCAGTCGAGGGGAGTCCTACGAGCAGTACTTC
TRBJ2-2,11,TRBV5-1,NA,NA,CASGEAGELFF,TGCGCCAGTGGGGAGGCCGGGGAGCTGTTTTTT
TRBJ2-5,15,TRBV12-5,TRBD2,NA,CASGSGLADQETQYF,TGTGCTAGTGGTTCAGGGCTAGCGGACCAAGAGACCCAGTACTTC
TRBJ2-2,14,TRBV30,TRBD1,NA,CARSVGGENGELFF,TGTGCCCGGAGTGTAGGGGGCGAAAACGGGGAGCTGTTTTTT
TRBJ2-3,13,TRBV27,NA,NA,CASSSSGIDTQYF,TGTGCCAGCAGTTCCAGCGGTATAGATACGCAGTATTTT
TRBJ1-5,13,TRBV27,TRBD1,NA,CASSSQGAQPQHF,TGTGCCAGCAGTTCGCAGGGGGCGCAGCCCCAGCATTTT
TRBJ2-1,16,TRBV11-2,TRBD2,NA,CASSLVLAGGLNEQFF,TGTGCCAGCAGCTTAGTACTAGCGGGGGGGCTAAATGAGCAGTTCTTC
TRBJ2-1,15,TRBV2,NA,few,CASSPRQVTYNEQFF,TGTGCCAGCAGTCCGCGGCAGGTTACCTACAATGAGCAGTTCTTC
TRBJ2-7,15,TRBV7-9,TRBD1,once,CASSLRGTGEREQYF,TGTGCCAGCAGCCTCAGGGGGACAGGGGAAAGAGAGCAGTACTTC
TRBJ2-7,14,TRBV14,NA,NA,CASSQVQGPYEQYF,TGTGCCAGCAGCCAAGTTCAGGGGCCCTACGAGCAGTACTTC
TRBJ1-2,16,TRBV2,TRBD1,NA,CASSDLSGTGGDGYTF,TGTGCCAGCAGCGACTTGAGCGGGACAGGGGGGGATGGCTACACCTTC
TRBJ2-6,16,TRBV18,NA,once,CASSRTAVSGANVLTF,TGTGCCAGCTCAAGGACAGCGGTCTCTGGGGCCAACGTCCTGACTTTC
TRBJ2-7,16,TRBV6-1,TRBD1,NA,CASSEAVGTGVNEQYF,TGTGCCAGCAGTGAAGCGGTTGGGACAGGGGTTAACGAGCAGTACTTC